The 28 T cell receptor beta chains below were found in one sample sequenced in a study of technical replicates of blood from a few donors. Method: immunoSEQ multiplex PCR; TCRdb's copy keeps in-frame clones and lacks some. The repertoire holds 56,000 or so clones, with about 95% as singletons. The sample was PBMCs. These receptors originate from a human donor in good health. Some clones in this sample may be carry-over from other donors' samples.

This chain joins TRBV18 and TRBJ1-2; D might be TRBD1 (5 bases). This CDR3 has 14 residues. V gave up 7 bases and J gave up 2 bases, with 14 bases separating them. Germline-derived CDR1 and CDR2 are KGHSH and LQKENI. CDR3 amino acids: CASWIDSANYGYTF. The CDR3 DNA is TGTGCCAGCTGGATTGACAGCGCCAACTATGGCTACACCTTC.

The chain joins TRBV6-6 to TRBJ1-4, with a weak D call TRBD1 (5 bases). The V end was cut by 7 bases, the J end by 3 bases, with 12 bases between. CDR1 and CDR2 from the germline V gene are MNHNY and SVGAGI (reference sequence). The CDR3 runs 14 residues. The CDR3 reads CASTRGLSNEKLFF. CDR3 sequence (DNA): TGTGCCAGCACCCGGGGGTTGTCTAATGAAAAACTGTTTTTT.

The CDR3 sequence: CSVATPPGSNTF. Here the CDR3 DNA reads TGCAGCGTAGCCACCCCTCCAGGGTCCAACACCTTC. The chain recombines TRBV29-1 with TRBJ1-2, with D possibly matching TRBD1 (5 bases). Germline CDR1 is SQVTM and CDR2 is ANQGSEA. The length of the CDR3 is 12 residues. The V end lost 6 bases, the J end lost 12 bases, and 20 bases lay between the germline ends.

CDR3 DNA: TGCGCCAGCAGCCAGAACCCCCAAGGGAGGGCTGAGCAGTTCTTC. The encoded protein is CASSQNPQGRAEQFF. V usage is TRBV4-1 and J usage is TRBJ2-1; 7 positions match TRBD2. V lost 3 bases, J lost 9 bases, and 11 bases stayed unmatched. Germline CDR1 reads MGHRA; CDR2 reads YSYEKL. This CDR3 is 15 amino acids long.

The CDR3 reads CASSSTTNTGELFF. CDR3 bases: TGTGCCAGCAGCTCGACTACGAACACCGGGGAGCTGTTTTTT. This chain uses TRBV7-6 with TRBJ2-2; D is perhaps TRBD2 (5 bases). V shed 4 bases and J shed 0 bases, with 6 bases lying between them. Germline V gene sequence: CDR1 SGHVS, CDR2 FNYEAQ. The CDR3 consists of 14 residues.

The genes are TRBV6-5 and TRBJ2-1, with TRBD2 matching 12 bases. The V segment lost 0 bases and the J segment 8 bases; nucleotides outside the gene matches: 5. Germline CDR1 and CDR2: MNHEY and SVGAGI. CDR3 length: 16 residues. The CDR3 region has the DNA TGTGCCAGCAGTTACTCAGGGCTAGCGGGAGGGGATGAGCAGTTCTTC. Protein product: CASSYSGLAGGDEQFF.

This chain links TRBV18 with TRBJ2-1; no firm D call. The germline CDR1 and CDR2 sequences are KGHSH and LQKENI. This CDR3 contains 13 residues. The V end was cut by 2 bases, the J end by 5 bases, with 7 bases between. The CDR3 here is CASSPLADNEQFF. CDR3 coding DNA: TGTGCCAGCTCACCATTGGCGGACAATGAGCAGTTCTTC.

The J gene is TRBJ2-3, the V gene TRBV7-2; the match to TRBD2 covers 8 bases. The V segment lost 4 bases and the J segment 2 bases; nucleotides outside the gene matches: 14. Germline V CDR1 and CDR2: SGHTA, FQGNSA. This CDR3 comprises 18 residues. The CDR3 region is CASSSPRGGRGYTDTQYF. The CDR3 DNA reads TGTGCCAGCAGCTCCCCCCGGGGGGGGCGGGGATACACAGATACGCAGTATTTT.

This rearrangement joins TRBV5-4 to TRBJ2-7; D is perhaps TRBD2 (5 bases). V was clipped by 0 bases and J by 2 bases, with 12 bases between them. The CDR3 length is 15 residues. Germline V lookup: CDR1 SGHNT, CDR2 YYREEE (reference sequence). The CDR3 here is CASSLGDVGTYEQYF. CDR3 in DNA: TGTGCCAGCAGCTTGGGCGATGTCGGGACCTACGAGCAGTACTTC.

The sample holds one count of this clone. The CDR3 loop is CASSLTAASSYNEQFF. CDR3 nucleotide sequence: TGTGCCAGCAGCTTAACTGCCGCTAGCTCCTACAATGAGCAGTTCTTC. The V call is TRBV7-3, the J call TRBJ2-1; D remains ambiguous. Per germline, CDR1 SGHTA and CDR2 FQGTGA. This CDR3 is 16 amino acids long. The germline V and J ends were trimmed by 0 bases and 0 bases, with 9 bases remaining between them.

This rearrangement joins TRBV5-4 to TRBJ1-1, with D unclear. The CDR3 covers 13 residues. Germline CDR1 and CDR2: SGHNT and YYREEE (reference sequence). Trimming removed 3 bases from V and 4 bases from J, with 10 bases in between. CDR3 loop: CASSSDGSTEAFF. CDR3 DNA: TGTGCCAGCAGCTCTGATGGGAGCACTGAAGCTTTCTTT.

The V and J genes are TRBV7-9 and TRBJ1-2, with TRBD1 matching over 8 bases. V lost 10 bases and J lost 3; bases outside the gene matches: 7. The CDR3 has 13 amino acids. Germline CDR1 is SEHNR and CDR2 is FQNEAQ (reference sequence). DNA of the CDR3: TGTGCCACCAGGGGGCTTGGTGACTATGGCTACACCTTC. Amino acid sequence: CATRGLGDYGYTF.

V usage is TRBV7-2 and J usage is TRBJ2-1, with D possibly TRBD2 on 6 matching bases. Germline V gene lookup returns CDR1 SGHTA and CDR2 FQGNSA. This CDR3 region has 15 residues. Trimming took off 1 base at V and 5 bases at J, with 12 bases between the two ends. CDR3 nucleotides: TGTGCCAGCAGCTTAGGGGACTCAAACCACAATGAGCAGTTCTTC. Its protein is CASSLGDSNHNEQFF.

The chain joins TRBV11-2 to TRBJ2-5; 12 nucleotides match TRBD2. The CDR3 is made up of 16 amino acids. J gave up 3 bases and V 6 bases, and 8 bases lay outside the gene matches. CDR1 and CDR2 from the germline V gene are SGHAT and FQNNGV. CDR3 in DNA: TGTGCCAGCAGAAAGGCACTAGCGGGGGGCAAAGAGACCCAGTACTTC. Amino acid sequence: CASRKALAGGKETQYF.

V usage is TRBV27 and J usage is TRBJ2-1, with 8 bases aligning to TRBD2. This CDR3 region has 14 residues. V was clipped by 2 bases and J by 4 bases; unmatched bases: 1. Germline V lookup: CDR1 MNHEY, CDR2 SMNVEV (reference sequence). The chain's CDR3 is CASSLAGGYNEQFF. CDR3 sequence (DNA): TGTGCCAGCAGTTTAGCGGGGGGTTACAATGAGCAGTTCTTC.

The chain uses TRBV7-2 and TRBJ2-3, with TRBD2 identical over 12 bases. V was pared by 3 bases and J by 6 bases, with 4 bases of the junction left unmatched. Germline loops: CDR1 SGHTA, CDR2 FQGNSA. This CDR3 region has 15 residues. This CDR3 reads CASSFGLAGSDTQYF. CDR3 nucleotide sequence: TGTGCCAGCAGCTTCGGACTAGCGGGGAGCGATACGCAGTATTTT.

This clone was seen a single time. This chain uses TRBV7-9 with TRBJ2-3, with a possible D match to TRBD2 (5 bases). This CDR3 region has 14 residues. Germline V CDR1 and CDR2: SEHNR, FQNEAQ (reference sequence). Trimming removed 2 bases from V and 7 bases from J, with 13 bases in between. In DNA, the CDR3 is TGTGCCAGCAGCTTAATCGGGGATACCAATACGCAGTATTTT. Translated, it gives CASSLIGDTNTQYF.

The rearrangement joins TRBV11-2 to TRBJ1-2; D uncertain. This CDR3 is 15 amino acids long. The germline gives CDR1 SGHAT, CDR2 FQNNGV. The germline V and J ends were trimmed by 4 bases and 3 bases, with 15 bases remaining between them. DNA of the CDR3: TGTGCCAGCAGCTCCGGTCTAGATAGTTACTATGGCTACACCTTC. Encoded protein: CASSSGLDSYYGYTF.

This rearrangement joins TRBV7-6 to TRBJ1-4; 10 bases fit TRBD1. This CDR3 has 16 residues. V shed 1 base and J 5 bases; nucleotides not matched to a gene: 4. Germline-derived CDR1 and CDR2 are SGHVS and FNYEAQ. CDR3 protein: CASSLGTGGRNEKLFF. CDR3 nucleotides: TGTGCCAGCAGCTTAGGGACAGGGGGGAGGAATGAAAAACTGTTTTTT.

The chain combines TRBV5-5 with TRBJ2-7; 7 nucleotides agree with TRBD2. Germline trimming cut 7 bases from V and 4 bases from J; bases unmatched to any gene: 8. The CDR3 has 13 amino acids. Germline V gene sequence: CDR1 SGHKS, CDR2 YYEKEE (reference sequence). The CDR3 nucleotides are TGTGCCAGCTTAGGACTAGTTTCTTACGAGCAGTACTTC. Its protein product is CASLGLVSYEQYF. Drawing the rest from reference TRBV5-5 and TRBJ2-7, the complete variable domain is DAGVTQSPTHLIKTRGQQVTLRCSPISGHKSVSWYQQVLGQGPQFIFQYYEKEERGRGNFPDRFSARQFPNYSSELNVNALLLGDSALYLCASLGLVSYEQYFGPGTRLTVT.

The DNA of the CDR3 is TGTGCCAGCAGCCCCGGACTAACCCTTAGCTCCTACAATGAGCAGTTCTTC. Translated, it gives CASSPGLTLSSYNEQFF. The chain employs TRBV11-2 and TRBJ2-1; D possibly corresponds to TRBD2 (6 bases). Trimming removed 5 bases at V and 0 bases at J, with 17 bases between. CDR1 and CDR2 (germline): SGHAT, FQNNGV. This CDR3 contains 17 residues.

This chain links TRBV18 with TRBJ2-6, with D unclear. CDR1 is KGHSH, CDR2 LQKENI, per germline. CDR3 length equals 18 residues. The V end was cut by 0 bases, the J end by 4 bases, with 16 bases between. The CDR3 DNA reads TGTGCCAGCTCACCACCCGGCCAGGTTTTGAAGGGGGCCAACGTCCTGACTTTC. Protein: CASSPPGQVLKGANVLTF.

V and J are TRBV18 and TRBJ2-1; D not certain. The V gene lost 5 bases and the J gene lost 5 bases, with 13 bases spanning the gap. The CDR3 spans 14 residues. CDR1 is KGHSH, CDR2 LQKENI, per germline. The CDR3 region is CASSSIQSDNEQFF. In DNA form, the CDR3 reads TGTGCCAGCTCATCCATTCAATCGGACAATGAGCAGTTCTTC.

This chain connects TRBV9 to TRBJ1-2, with a tentative D call TRBD1 (5 bases). The CDR3 sequence is 15 residues long. Germline loops: CDR1 SGDLS, CDR2 YYNGEE. The V end was cut by 4 bases, the J end by 7 bases, with 20 bases between. The CDR3 protein is CASSLEGQGIPGYTF. DNA for the CDR3: TGTGCCAGCAGCTTAGAGGGGCAGGGTATCCCTGGCTACACCTTC.

As concerns this clone: The junction does not match germline at one end; this may be a read error. This sequence joins TRBV7-9 and TRBJ1-1; TRBD1 agrees at 11 bases. The CDR3 sequence is 14 residues long. The germline V gene has CDR1 SEHNR and CDR2 FQNEAQ (reference sequence). Here the CDR3 DNA reads TGTGCCAGCGACGAGTCCGGACAGGGGGCGGTTCTTGTCTTT. Amino acids: CASDESGQGAVLVF.

The chain links TRBV11-2 to TRBJ1-1; D remains unclear. V was trimmed by 0 bases and J by 4 bases, leaving 6 bases between them. Germline values: CDR1 SGHAT, CDR2 FQNNGV. CDR3 length: 13 residues. CDR3 nucleotide sequence: TGTGCCAGCAGCTTAGAACCCGGCACTGAAGCTTTCTTT. This encodes CASSLEPGTEAFF.

V and J are TRBV10-1 and TRBJ2-7; 14 bases match TRBD2. This CDR3 is built from 18 residues. V lost 4 bases to trimming and J lost 0 bases; unmatched junction nucleotides: 8. The V gene's germline CDR1 is WNHNN and CDR2 SYGVQD (reference sequence). The CDR3 protein is CASSVAGLAGGSSYEQYF. The DNA for the CDR3 is TGCGCCAGCAGTGTCGCTGGACTAGCGGGGGGAAGCTCCTACGAGCAGTACTTC.

The chain has TRBV5-5 and TRBJ1-5, with D uncertain. Per the germline V gene, CDR1 is SGHKS and CDR2 is YYEKEE (reference sequence). CDR3 length: 14 residues. Trimming removed 0 bases at V and 5 bases at J, with 9 bases between. The CDR3 DNA reads as TGTGCCAGCAGCTTGGCCGAGCGATATCAGCCCCAGCATTTT. Protein sequence: CASSLAERYQPQHF. Filled out from reference TRBV5-5 and TRBJ1-5, the complete variable domain reads DAGVTQSPTHLIKTRGQQVTLRCSPISGHKSVSWYQQVLGQGPQFIFQYYEKEERGRGNFPDRFSARQFPNYSSELNVNALLLGDSALYLCASSLAERYQPQHFGDGTRLSIL.